The sequence of this TCR beta chain was determined in a study of T cell changes during pregnancy in multiple sclerosis. TCRdb keeps only in-frame clones here, not all; method: immunoSEQ multiplex PCR. The sample consists of some 87,000 clones, approximately 92% of them appearing once. V was clipped by 7 bases and J by 2 bases, with 18 bases between them. The CDR3 is 16 residues long. Germline lookup yields CDR1 MNHNS and CDR2 SASEGT. This chain joins TRBV6-1 and TRBJ1-5; a weak D match, TRBD1 (6 bases). This clonotype was sampled from a female donor with multiple sclerosis, enrolled in a pregnancy study. Specimen: CD4+ T cells from peripheral blood mononuclear cells, collected before pregnancy. The CDR3 here is CASTEGEAPGNQPQHF. The CDR3 DNA follows: TGTGCCAGCACTGAGGGGGAGGCCCCTGGCAATCAGCCCCAGCATTTT.